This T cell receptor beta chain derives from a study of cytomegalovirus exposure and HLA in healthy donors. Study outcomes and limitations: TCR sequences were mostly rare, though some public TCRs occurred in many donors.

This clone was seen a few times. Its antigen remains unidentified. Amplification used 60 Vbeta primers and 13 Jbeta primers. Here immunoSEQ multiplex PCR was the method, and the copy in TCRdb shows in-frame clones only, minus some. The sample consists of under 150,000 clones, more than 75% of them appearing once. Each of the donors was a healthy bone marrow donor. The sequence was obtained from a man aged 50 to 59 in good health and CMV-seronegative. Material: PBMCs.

The CDR3 here is CASKIRSGETQYF. In nucleotides, the CDR3 is TGCGCCAGCAAAATCCGATCGGGGGAGACCCAGTACTTC. This chain uses TRBV5-1 with TRBJ2-5, with D maybe TRBD2 (5 bases). The CDR3 runs to 13 residues. From germline, CDR1 is SGHRS and CDR2 YFSETQ. Trimming took off 6 bases at V and 5 bases at J, with 14 bases between the two ends.